What follows are 27 T cell receptor beta chains derived from one specimen sequenced in a study of blood T cell repertoires in COVID-19. Only in-frame clones appear in the TCRdb table, and some are missing; sequencing was by immunoSEQ multiplex PCR. The data hold 200,000 or so clones, with approximately 90% observed a single time. The specimen was PBMCs or T cells enriched from blood (not recorded which). The receptor set was obtained from a woman between 40 and 55 years old with acute COVID-19.

The chain uses TRBV3-1 (or the pseudogene TRBV3-2) and TRBJ2-3; D gene uncertain. The germline V gene has CDR1 LGHDT and CDR2 YNNKEL (reference sequence). This CDR3 comprises 16 residues. The ends were cut back, 4 bases at V and 1 base at J, with 15 bases in the middle. The CDR3 loop reads CASSPRVAEGTDTQYF. Here the CDR3 DNA reads TGTGCCAGCAGCCCCCGTGTGGCCGAGGGCACAGATACGCAGTATTTT.

The chain is built from TRBV21-1 and TRBJ2-5; TRBD1 is the table's D call, not checked against the DNA. TRBV21-1 is recorded as a pseudogene. The CDR3 is made up of 13 amino acids. This CDR3 reads CASSMIGEETQYF. The CDR3 DNA sequence: TGTGCCAGCAGCATGATAGGGGAAGAGACCCAGTACTTC.

This clone appeared a few times. The rearrangement joins TRBV19 to TRBJ2-3; TRBD2 is a possible D gene (6 bases). V lost 0 bases to trimming and J lost 4 bases, with 14 bases between them. Germline-derived CDR1 and CDR2 are LNHDA and SQIVND (reference sequence). The CDR3 has 16 amino acids. CDR3 amino acids: CASSIDQVGGADTQYF. The CDR3 DNA reads TGTGCCAGTAGTATAGATCAGGTCGGGGGTGCAGATACGCAGTATTTT.

For this clone: This specimen includes other DNA sequences encoding the same CDR3. The genes are TRBV9 and TRBJ2-5, with D unclear. The V and J ends lost 3 bases and 5 bases respectively, with 8 bases between them. The CDR3 has 12 residues. Germline values: CDR1 SGDLS, CDR2 YYNGEE. CDR3: CASSGSGETQYF. CDR3 nucleotides: TGTGCCAGCAGCGGCTCGGGTGAGACCCAGTACTTC.

V usage is TRBV9 and J usage is TRBJ2-2, with 7 bases aligning to TRBD2. The germline V gene encodes CDR1 SGDLS and CDR2 YYNGEE. CDR3 size: 16 residues. V shed 4 bases and J 4 bases; nucleotides not matched to a gene: 10. CDR3 in DNA: TGTGCCAGCAGCCCCCACGGGGGGTTTCGCACCGGGGAGCTGTTTTTT. It translates to CASSPHGGFRTGELFF.

This chain connects TRBV6-4 to TRBJ1-2; maybe TRBD1 (6 bases). Trimming took off 1 base at V and 7 bases at J, with 10 bases between the two ends. CDR1 is MRHNA and CDR2 is SNTAGT in the germline V gene. This CDR3 is 13 amino acids long. The CDR3 protein is CASSDWAGVGYTF. The CDR3 DNA sequence: TGTGCCAGCAGTGACTGGGCAGGGGTTGGCTACACCTTC.

The chain employs TRBV10-2 and TRBJ1-5; D is ambiguous. V was clipped by 6 bases and J by 1 base, with 10 bases between them. Germline V gives CDR1 WSHSY, CDR2 SAAADI. This CDR3 is built from 14 residues. The CDR3 reads CASRPSGSNQPQHF. CDR3 DNA sequence: TGCGCCAGCAGACCTTCGGGAAGCAATCAGCCCCAGCATTTT.

The chain employs TRBV24-1 and TRBJ1-4, with 8 positions matching TRBD1. CDR1 is KGHDR, CDR2 SFDVKD, per germline. The CDR3 is 17 amino acids. V gave up 4 bases and J gave up 5 bases; unmatched junction bases: 11. CDR3 DNA: TGTGCCACCAGTGACCCAGGGACAGGAGAATCCAATGAAAAACTGTTTTTT. As protein: CATSDPGTGESNEKLFF.

The chain carries TRBV4-1 and TRBJ2-3, with 9 bases matching TRBD1. Trimming took 6 bases from V and 3 from J; bases not matched to a gene: 7. Germline V gene data show CDR1 as MGHRA and CDR2 as YSYEKL. The CDR3 extends over 15 amino acids. CDR3 sequence reads: CASSGTGLRTDTQYF. CDR3 coding DNA: TGCGCCAGCAGTGGGACAGGGTTGAGAACAGATACGCAGTATTTT.

The J gene is TRBJ2-7, the V gene TRBV7-2, with TRBD2 as a possible D gene (6 bases). Trimming cost V 4 bases and J 1 base, with 14 bases left between them. Germline CDR1 reads SGHTA; CDR2 reads FQGNSA. The CDR3 runs to 15 residues. The CDR3 here is CASSYLGGKSYEQYF. CDR3 coding DNA: TGTGCCAGCAGCTATTTGGGGGGAAAGTCCTACGAGCAGTACTTC.

This clone was picked up one time. The chain links TRBV19 to TRBJ1-2, with a weak D call TRBD1 (5 bases). Germline lookup yields CDR1 LNHDA and CDR2 SQIVND (reference sequence). The length of the CDR3 is 13 residues. The germline V and J ends were trimmed by 10 bases and 4 bases, with 16 bases remaining between them. Written as DNA, the CDR3 is TGTGCCACCTCGAAGCAGGGCCCCTATGGCTACACCTTC. Residues: CATSKQGPYGYTF.

This clone was seen only a few times. The chain combines TRBV6-5 with TRBJ1-1; no definite D call. Germline V gene sequence: CDR1 MNHEY, CDR2 SVGAGI. With 6 bases removed from V and 1 base from J, the gap between germline ends came to 12 bases. The CDR3 runs to 14 residues. CDR3 protein: CASSYRGRNTEAFF. CDR3 nucleotides: TGTGCCAGCAGCTACAGAGGAAGGAACACTGAAGCTTTCTTT.

V usage is TRBV2 and J usage is TRBJ2-5; 8 bases agree with TRBD1. Germline V gene lookup returns CDR1 SNHLY and CDR2 FYNNEI. V trimming: 0 bases; J trimming: 4 bases; junction bases outside the gene matches: 7. The CDR3 sequence is 16 residues long. CDR3: CASSEALGRGRETQYF. The CDR3 bases are TGTGCCAGCAGTGAAGCGCTGGGCAGGGGGCGAGAGACCCAGTACTTC.

This clone was observed a single time. V is TRBV19 and J is TRBJ1-2; D possibly corresponds to TRBD1 (6 bases). The CDR3 consists of 18 residues. Germline CDR1 and CDR2: LNHDA and SQIVND (reference sequence). The germline V and J ends were trimmed by 5 bases and 7 bases, with 29 bases remaining between them. The CDR3 DNA reads as TGTGCCAGTAGTCCCACCCTCGACCTGACAGGCCTTCATAGTGGCTACACCTTC. This codes for CASSPTLDLTGLHSGYTF.

The chain uses TRBV7-2 and TRBJ1-1; D remains ambiguous. Germline lookup yields CDR1 SGHTA and CDR2 FQGNSA. Trimming stripped 5 bases from V and 6 bases from J, with 16 bases between. There are 14 residues in the CDR3. This CDR3 is CASSPRTGVPEAFF. The CDR3 DNA is TGTGCCAGCAGCCCTCGGACGGGAGTCCCTGAAGCTTTCTTT.

The rearrangement uses TRBV24-1 and TRBJ2-3; 8 bases line up with TRBD2. Per the germline V gene, CDR1 is KGHDR and CDR2 is SFDVKD. The V segment lost 4 bases and the J segment 2 bases; nucleotides outside the gene matches: 4. The CDR3 runs 15 residues. Here the CDR3 reads CATSDAAGATDTQYF. The DNA of the CDR3 is TGTGCCACCAGTGACGCAGCGGGGGCCACAGATACGCAGTATTTT.

CDR3 sequence: CASSPRAGELFF. The DNA for the CDR3 is TGTGCCAGCAGCCCCAGGGCCGGGGAGCTGTTTTTT. The chain joins TRBV11-3 to TRBJ2-2, with D possibly being TRBD1 (5 bases). This CDR3 comprises 12 residues. V lost 5 bases and J 6 bases, leaving 7 bases between the germline ends. Germline-derived CDR1 and CDR2 are SGHNT and YENEEA.

The rearrangement uses TRBV11-3 and TRBJ1-4; D gene ambiguous. Germline V gives CDR1 SGHNT, CDR2 YENEEA. V dropped 0 bases and J dropped 7 bases, with 12 bases sitting between them. This CDR3 spans 15 amino acids. The CDR3, as DNA: TGTGCCAGCAGCTTAGACGGTTCTTCGGTTGAAAAACTGTTTTTT. Translation: CASSLDGSSVEKLFF.

The chain employs TRBV6-5 and TRBJ2-3, with D possibly being TRBD2 (6 bases). This CDR3 has 13 residues. Trimming removed 10 bases at V and 2 bases at J, with 13 bases between. Germline assignment: CDR1 MNHEY and CDR2 SVGAGI. The CDR3: CATSRRVTDTQYF. The DNA for the CDR3 is TGTGCCACCTCTAGGAGGGTCACAGATACGCAGTATTTT.

V usage is TRBV6-2 or TRBV6-3 and J usage is TRBJ1-5, with a possible D match to TRBD1 (5 bases). V was cut by 0 bases and J by 2 bases, with 11 bases left in between. The CDR3 is made up of 16 amino acids. CDR1 MNHEY and CDR2 SVGEGT come from the germline V gene. Here the CDR3 reads CASSYSKRGGNQPQHF. CDR3 nucleotides: TGTGCCAGCAGTTACTCGAAAAGGGGCGGCAATCAGCCCCAGCATTTT.

The chain carries TRBV10-3 and TRBJ1-2; 12 bases match TRBD1. The CDR3 runs 17 residues. The V gene end was trimmed by 7 bases and the J gene end by 5 bases; junction bases not matched to a gene: 14. CDR1 is ENHRY, CDR2 SYGVKD, per germline. In DNA form, the CDR3 reads TGTGCCATCACCCCCAAGGGGGGACAGGGGGCGAAGTATGGCTACACCTTC. As protein: CAITPKGGQGAKYGYTF.

This chain connects TRBV10-3 to TRBJ1-1; 9 bases are a match to TRBD1. CDR3 length: 17 amino acids. Germline V lookup: CDR1 ENHRY, CDR2 SYGVKD. The V and J ends lost 4 bases and 4 bases, in that order; junction bases with no gene match: 13. CDR3 residues: CAISGNMGQGRATEAFF. The CDR3 bases are TGTGCCATCAGTGGGAACATGGGACAGGGAAGAGCCACTGAAGCTTTCTTT.

V gene TRBV10-3 combines with J gene TRBJ1-5, with D tentatively TRBD1 (5 bases). CDR3 length: 14 residues. Germline-derived CDR1 and CDR2 are ENHRY and SYGVKD. Trimming removed 3 bases at V and 9 bases at J, with 15 bases between. The CDR3 DNA follows: TGTGCCATCAGTGATTTAGGGGCCGGGGGGCCCCAGCATTTT. This codes for CAISDLGAGGPQHF.

The rearrangement joins TRBV24-1 to TRBJ2-2; TRBD2 matches 7 bases. From germline, CDR1 is KGHDR and CDR2 SFDVKD. This CDR3 is 16 amino acids long. V was pared by 6 bases and J by 0 bases, with 6 bases of the junction left unmatched. The CDR3 is CATSPPREANTGELFF. The DNA for the CDR3 is TGTGCCACCAGTCCACCCCGGGAGGCGAACACCGGGGAGCTGTTTTTT.

The J gene is TRBJ1-5, the V gene TRBV19; TRBD1 might be the D (6 bases). Germline values: CDR1 LNHDA, CDR2 SQIVND (reference sequence). Trimming cost V 6 bases and J 4 bases, with 10 bases left between them. The CDR3 has 13 residues. The DNA of the CDR3 is TGTGCCAGTAGCTGGCAGGGGAATCAGCCCCAGCATTTT. Translation: CASSWQGNQPQHF.

This chain links TRBV7-2 with TRBJ1-6, with TRBD1 matching 12 bases. This CDR3 is 16 amino acids long. Losses at the gene ends were 5 bases for V and 8 bases for J; bases not matched to a gene: 7. In germline, CDR1 is SGHTA, CDR2 FQGNSA. In nucleotides, the CDR3 is TGTGCCAGCAGCCCCAGGGACAGGGGGCATGATTCACCCCTCCACTTT. As protein: CASSPRDRGHDSPLHF.

This chain links TRBV11-3 with TRBJ1-5; D is unclear. Germline CDR1 and CDR2: SGHNT and YENEEA. This CDR3 is 15 amino acids long. Trimming stripped 0 bases from V and 4 bases from J, with 10 bases between. CDR3 protein: CASSLEWLENQPQHF. The CDR3 DNA is TGTGCCAGCAGCTTAGAATGGCTCGAAAATCAGCCCCAGCATTTT.